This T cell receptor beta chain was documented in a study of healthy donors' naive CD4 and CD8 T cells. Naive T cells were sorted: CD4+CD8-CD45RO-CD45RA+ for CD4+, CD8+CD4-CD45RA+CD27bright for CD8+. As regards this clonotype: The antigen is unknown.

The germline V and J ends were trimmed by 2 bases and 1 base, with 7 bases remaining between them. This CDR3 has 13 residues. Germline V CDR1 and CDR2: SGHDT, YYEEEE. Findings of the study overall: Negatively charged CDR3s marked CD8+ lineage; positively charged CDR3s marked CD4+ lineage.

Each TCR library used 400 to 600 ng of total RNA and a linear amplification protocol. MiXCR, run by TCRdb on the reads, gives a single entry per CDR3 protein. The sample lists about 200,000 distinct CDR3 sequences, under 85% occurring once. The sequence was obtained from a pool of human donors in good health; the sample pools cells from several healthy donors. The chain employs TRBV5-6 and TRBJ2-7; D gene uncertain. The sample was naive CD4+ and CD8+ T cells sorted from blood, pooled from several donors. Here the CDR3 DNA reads TGTGCCAGCAGCTTCAAGGCTTCCTACGAGCAGTACTTC. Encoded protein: CASSFKASYEQYF.